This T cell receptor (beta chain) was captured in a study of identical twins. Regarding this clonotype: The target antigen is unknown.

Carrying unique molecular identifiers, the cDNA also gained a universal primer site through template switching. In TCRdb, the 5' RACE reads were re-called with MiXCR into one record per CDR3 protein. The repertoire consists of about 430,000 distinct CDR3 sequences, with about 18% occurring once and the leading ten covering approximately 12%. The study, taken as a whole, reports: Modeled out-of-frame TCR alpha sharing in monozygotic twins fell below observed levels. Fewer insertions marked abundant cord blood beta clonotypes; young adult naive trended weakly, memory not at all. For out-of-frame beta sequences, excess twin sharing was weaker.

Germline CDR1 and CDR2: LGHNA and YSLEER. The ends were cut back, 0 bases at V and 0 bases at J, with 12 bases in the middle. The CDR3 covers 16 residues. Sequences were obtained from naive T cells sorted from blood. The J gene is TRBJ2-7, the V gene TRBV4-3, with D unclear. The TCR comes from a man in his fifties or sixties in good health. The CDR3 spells CASSQDLWPLSYEQYF. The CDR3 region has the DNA TGCGCCAGCAGCCAAGATCTCTGGCCGCTCTCCTACGAGCAGTACTTC.